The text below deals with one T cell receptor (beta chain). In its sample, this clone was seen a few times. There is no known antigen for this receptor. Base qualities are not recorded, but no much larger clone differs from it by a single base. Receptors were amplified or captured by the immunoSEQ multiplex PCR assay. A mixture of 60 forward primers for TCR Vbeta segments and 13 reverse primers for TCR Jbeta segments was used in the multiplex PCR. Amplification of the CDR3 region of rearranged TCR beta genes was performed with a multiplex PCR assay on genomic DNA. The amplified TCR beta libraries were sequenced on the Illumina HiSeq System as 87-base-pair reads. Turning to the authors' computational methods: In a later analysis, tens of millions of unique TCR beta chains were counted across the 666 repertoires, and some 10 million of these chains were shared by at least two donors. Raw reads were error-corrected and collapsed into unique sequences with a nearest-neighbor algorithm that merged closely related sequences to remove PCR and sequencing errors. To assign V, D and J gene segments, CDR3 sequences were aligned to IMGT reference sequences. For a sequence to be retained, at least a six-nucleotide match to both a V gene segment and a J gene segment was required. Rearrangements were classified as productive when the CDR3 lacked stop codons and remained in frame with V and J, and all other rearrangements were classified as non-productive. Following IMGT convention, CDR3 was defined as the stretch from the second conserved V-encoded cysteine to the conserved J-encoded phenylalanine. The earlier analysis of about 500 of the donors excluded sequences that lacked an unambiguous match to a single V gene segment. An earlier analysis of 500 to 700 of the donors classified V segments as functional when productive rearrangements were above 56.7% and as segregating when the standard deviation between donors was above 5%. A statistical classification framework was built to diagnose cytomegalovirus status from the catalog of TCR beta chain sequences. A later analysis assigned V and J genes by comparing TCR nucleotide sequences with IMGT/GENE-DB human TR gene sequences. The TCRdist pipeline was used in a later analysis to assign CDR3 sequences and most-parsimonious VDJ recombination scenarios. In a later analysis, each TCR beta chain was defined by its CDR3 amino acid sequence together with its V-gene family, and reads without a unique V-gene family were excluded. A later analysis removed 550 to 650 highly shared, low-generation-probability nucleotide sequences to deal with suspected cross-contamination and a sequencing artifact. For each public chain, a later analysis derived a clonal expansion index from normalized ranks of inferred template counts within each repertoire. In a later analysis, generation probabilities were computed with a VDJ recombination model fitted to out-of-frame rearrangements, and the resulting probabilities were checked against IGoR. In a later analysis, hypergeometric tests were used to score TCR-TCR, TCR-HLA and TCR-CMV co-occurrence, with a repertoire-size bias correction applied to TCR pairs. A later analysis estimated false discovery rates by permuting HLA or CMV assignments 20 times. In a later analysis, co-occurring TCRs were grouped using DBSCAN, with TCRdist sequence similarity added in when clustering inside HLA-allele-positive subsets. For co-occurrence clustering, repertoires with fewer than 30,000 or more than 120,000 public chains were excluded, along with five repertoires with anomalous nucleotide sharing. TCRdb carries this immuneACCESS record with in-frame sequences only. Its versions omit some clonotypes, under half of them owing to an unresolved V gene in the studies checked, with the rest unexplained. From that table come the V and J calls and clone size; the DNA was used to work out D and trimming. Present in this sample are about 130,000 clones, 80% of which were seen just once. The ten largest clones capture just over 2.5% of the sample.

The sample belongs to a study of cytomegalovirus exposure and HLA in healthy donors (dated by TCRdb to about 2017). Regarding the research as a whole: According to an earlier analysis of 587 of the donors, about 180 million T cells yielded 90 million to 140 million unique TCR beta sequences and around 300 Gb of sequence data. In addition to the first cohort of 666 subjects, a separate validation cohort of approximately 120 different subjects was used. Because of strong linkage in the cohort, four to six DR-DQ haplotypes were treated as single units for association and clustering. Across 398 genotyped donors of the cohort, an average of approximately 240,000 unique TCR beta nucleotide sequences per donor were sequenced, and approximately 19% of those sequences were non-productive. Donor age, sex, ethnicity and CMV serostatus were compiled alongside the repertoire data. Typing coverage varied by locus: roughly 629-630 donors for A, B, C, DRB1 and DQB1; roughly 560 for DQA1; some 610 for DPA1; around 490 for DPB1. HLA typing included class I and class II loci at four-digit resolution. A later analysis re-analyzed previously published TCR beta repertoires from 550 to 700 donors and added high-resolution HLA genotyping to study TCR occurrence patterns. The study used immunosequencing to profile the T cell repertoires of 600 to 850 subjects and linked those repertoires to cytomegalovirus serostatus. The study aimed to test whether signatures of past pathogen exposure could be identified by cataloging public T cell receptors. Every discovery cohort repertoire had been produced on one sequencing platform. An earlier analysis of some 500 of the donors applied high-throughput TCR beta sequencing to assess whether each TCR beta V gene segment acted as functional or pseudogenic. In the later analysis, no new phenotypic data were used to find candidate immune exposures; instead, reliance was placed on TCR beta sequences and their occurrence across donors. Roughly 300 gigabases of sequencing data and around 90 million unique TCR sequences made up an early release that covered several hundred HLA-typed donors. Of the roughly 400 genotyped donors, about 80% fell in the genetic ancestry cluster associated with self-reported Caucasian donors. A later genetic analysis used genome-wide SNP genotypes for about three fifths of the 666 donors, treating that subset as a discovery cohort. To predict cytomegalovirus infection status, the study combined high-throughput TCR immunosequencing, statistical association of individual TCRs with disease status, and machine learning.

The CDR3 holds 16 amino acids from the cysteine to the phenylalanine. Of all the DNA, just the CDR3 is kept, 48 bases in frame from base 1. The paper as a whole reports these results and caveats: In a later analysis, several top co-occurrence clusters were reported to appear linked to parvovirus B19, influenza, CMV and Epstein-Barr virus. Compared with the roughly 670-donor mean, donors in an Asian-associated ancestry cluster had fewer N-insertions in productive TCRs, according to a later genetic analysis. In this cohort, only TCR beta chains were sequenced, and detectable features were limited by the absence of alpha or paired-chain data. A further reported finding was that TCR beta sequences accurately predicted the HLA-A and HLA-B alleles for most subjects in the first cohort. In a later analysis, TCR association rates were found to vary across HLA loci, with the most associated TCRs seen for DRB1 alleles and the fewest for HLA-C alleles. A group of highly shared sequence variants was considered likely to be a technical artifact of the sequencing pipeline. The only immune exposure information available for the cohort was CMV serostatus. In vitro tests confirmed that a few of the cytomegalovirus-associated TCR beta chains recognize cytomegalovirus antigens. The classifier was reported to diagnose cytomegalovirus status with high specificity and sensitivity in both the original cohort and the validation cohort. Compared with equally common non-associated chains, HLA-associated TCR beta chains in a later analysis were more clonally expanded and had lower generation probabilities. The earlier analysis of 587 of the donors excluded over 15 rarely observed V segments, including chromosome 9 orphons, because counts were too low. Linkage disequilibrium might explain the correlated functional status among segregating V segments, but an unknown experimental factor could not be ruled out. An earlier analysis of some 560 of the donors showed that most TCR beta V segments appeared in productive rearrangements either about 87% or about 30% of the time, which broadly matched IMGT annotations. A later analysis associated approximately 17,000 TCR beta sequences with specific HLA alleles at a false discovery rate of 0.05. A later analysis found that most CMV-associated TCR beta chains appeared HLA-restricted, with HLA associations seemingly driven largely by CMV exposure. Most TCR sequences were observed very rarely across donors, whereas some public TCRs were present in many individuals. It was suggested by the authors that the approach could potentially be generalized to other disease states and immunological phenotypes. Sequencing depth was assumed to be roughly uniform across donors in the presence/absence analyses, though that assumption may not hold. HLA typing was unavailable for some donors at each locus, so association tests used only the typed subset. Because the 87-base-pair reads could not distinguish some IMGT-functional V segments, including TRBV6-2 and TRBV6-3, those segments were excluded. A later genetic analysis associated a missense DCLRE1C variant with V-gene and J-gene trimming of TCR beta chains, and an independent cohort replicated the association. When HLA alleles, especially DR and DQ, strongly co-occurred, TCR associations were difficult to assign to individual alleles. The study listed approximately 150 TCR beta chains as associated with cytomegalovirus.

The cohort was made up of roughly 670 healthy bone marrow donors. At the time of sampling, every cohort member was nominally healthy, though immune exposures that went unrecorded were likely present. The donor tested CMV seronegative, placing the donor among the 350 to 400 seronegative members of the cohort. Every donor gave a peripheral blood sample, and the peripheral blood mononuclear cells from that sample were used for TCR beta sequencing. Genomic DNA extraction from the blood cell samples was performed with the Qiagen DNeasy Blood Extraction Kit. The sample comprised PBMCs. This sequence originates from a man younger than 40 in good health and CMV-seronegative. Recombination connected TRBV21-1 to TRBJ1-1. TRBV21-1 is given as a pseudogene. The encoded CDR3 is CASSPGPIGENTEAFF. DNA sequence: TGTGCCAGCAGCCCCGGCCCCATCGGGGAGAACACTGAAGCTTTCTTT.